The 20 T cell receptor beta chains reported below all come from one sample, sequenced in a study of molecular identifiers for immune sequencing clone quantification. Each CDR3 protein gets one entry after TCRdb re-called the PCR reads with MiXCR. Among under 350,000 distinct CDR3 sequences listed, 24% were seen once. Material: naive CD8+ T cells from blood, with Jurkat cell RNA spiked in. Subset defined: FACS-sorted CD8+CD4-CCR7+CD45RA+ naive T cells. These TCRs come from a human donor in good health. Some libraries in this study had Jurkat cell RNA spiked in.

V usage is TRBV6-2 or TRBV6-3 and J usage is TRBJ2-3, with 9 bases matching TRBD2. Trimming removed 2 bases from V and 5 bases from J; junction bases left unmatched: 11. The CDR3 is 17 residues long. Germline V gives CDR1 MNHEY, CDR2 SVGEGT. As DNA, the CDR3 is TGTGCCAGCAGTTACACCACTAGCGGGCCTGAGCAAGATACGCAGTATTTT. This translates into CASSYTTSGPEQDTQYF.

This clonotype was seen repeatedly, ten times or more. The rearrangement joins TRBV9 to TRBJ2-7; 9 bases are shared with TRBD1. This CDR3 comprises 14 residues. Germline CDR1 SGDLS, CDR2 YYNGEE. J lost 6 bases, V lost 2 bases, and 6 bases had no gene match. CDR3 in DNA: TGTGCCAGCAGCGTGACCGGGACAGGGATCGAGCAGTACTTC. Protein product: CASSVTGTGIEQYF.

A few counts support this clonotype. The chain carries TRBV30 and TRBJ1-6; the D gene is possibly TRBD1 (5 bases). Germline assignment: CDR1 GTSNPN and CDR2 SVGIG (reference sequence). Trimming took 1 base from V and 8 from J, leaving 24 bases between them. The CDR3 runs to 18 residues. The CDR3: CAWSGERGLPPPHSPLHF. In nucleotides, the CDR3 is TGTGCCTGGAGTGGTGAAAGGGGACTTCCCCCGCCCCATTCACCCCTCCACTTT.

Notes on this clonotype: The junction departs from germline at one end; a sequencing error may be responsible. The V and J genes are TRBV28 and TRBJ2-6; D is tentatively TRBD1 or TRBD2 (5 bases each). Germline CDR1 and CDR2: MDHEN and SYDVKM. The CDR3 contains 17 residues. In nucleotides, the CDR3 is TGTGCCAGCAGTTTCGGGACGACGTTCCCCGGGGCCGACGTCCTGACTTTC. This translates into CASSFGTTFPGADVLTF.

The chain couples TRBV13 to TRBJ2-7, with D hard to call. This CDR3 region has 13 residues. Trimming left V 4 bases short and J 5 bases short, with 12 bases between. CDR1 and CDR2 from the germline V gene are PRHDT and FYEKMQ (reference sequence). The CDR3 coding sequence is TGTGCCAGCAGCTCTGGGCAGAAGGACGAGCAGTACTTC. This sequence encodes CASSSGQKDEQYF.

This clonotype was observed at least ten times. This rearrangement joins TRBV2 to TRBJ2-5; 9 bases match TRBD2. Germline CDR1 SNHLY, CDR2 FYNNEI. This CDR3 region has 17 residues. V gave up 8 bases and J gave up 1 base; unmatched junction bases: 14. The CDR3 sequence is CASYTPPWRGGQETQYF. The CDR3 DNA follows: TGTGCCAGCTACACCCCTCCCTGGCGGGGGGGCCAAGAGACCCAGTACTTC.

The rearrangement uses TRBV20-1 and TRBJ1-1; tentatively, D is TRBD1 (5 bases). V lost 3 bases to trimming and J lost 3 bases, with 11 bases between them. The CDR3 loop spans 13 amino acids. Germline V lookup: CDR1 DFQATT, CDR2 SNEGSKA (reference sequence). In DNA, the CDR3 is TGCAGTGCTAGGGCAGGGATGGACACTGAAGCTTTCTTT. Protein sequence: CSARAGMDTEAFF.

This clonotype came up a few times. V usage is TRBV13 and J usage is TRBJ2-7; 10 nucleotides agree with TRBD1. The CDR3 is made up of 15 amino acids. The germline V gene encodes CDR1 PRHDT and CDR2 FYEKMQ (reference sequence). V shed 4 bases and J 5 bases; nucleotides not matched to a gene: 8. The CDR3 region is CASSSRGQGTNEQYF. The CDR3 DNA reads as TGTGCCAGCAGCTCCCGGGGACAGGGGACGAACGAGCAGTACTTC.

The J gene is TRBJ2-1, the V gene TRBV28; TRBD2 matches 15 bases. Germline V CDR1 and CDR2: MDHEN, SYDVKM. With 8 bases clipped from V and 9 bases from J, the junction kept 8 bases outside the gene matches. This CDR3 spans 15 amino acids. The chain's CDR3 is CASGSGLAGGSEQFF. The CDR3 coding sequence is TGTGCCAGCGGTTCGGGACTAGCGGGAGGAAGTGAGCAGTTCTTC.

The chain couples TRBV5-3 to TRBJ2-5, with D possibly TRBD1 on 6 matching bases. TRBV5-3 is an open reading frame, and its role is uncertain. Trimming pared 10 bases from V and 3 bases from J, leaving 19 bases between. The CDR3 extends over 14 amino acids. The CDR3 reads CAGSPQGQKETQYF. Here the CDR3 DNA reads TGTGCCGGCAGCCCCCAGGGGCAGAAAGAGACCCAGTACTTC.

This clonotype was picked up a small number of times. The chain employs TRBV27 and TRBJ1-2, with a weak D call TRBD1 (5 bases). Per the germline V gene, CDR1 is MNHEY and CDR2 is SMNVEV (reference sequence). This CDR3 has 15 residues. The V and J ends lost 2 bases and 3 bases respectively, with 13 bases between them. As DNA, the CDR3 is TGTGCCAGCAGTTTAGAGGGAGGGGCGCACTATGGCTACACCTTC. Residues: CASSLEGGAHYGYTF.

This clonotype was seen only a few times. The CDR3 reads CASNTRRGTQYF. Here the CDR3 DNA reads TGTGCCAGTAACACCCGAAGGGGGACCCAGTACTTC. V usage is TRBV27 and J usage is TRBJ2-5; maybe TRBD1 (5 bases). The germline gives CDR1 MNHEY, CDR2 SMNVEV (reference sequence). CDR3 length: 12 amino acids. The ends were cut back, 9 bases at V and 7 bases at J, with 15 bases in the middle.

This clonotype was counted between two and nine times. V and J are TRBV7-9 and TRBJ2-3; the match to TRBD2 covers 7 bases. The V gene's germline CDR1 is SEHNR and CDR2 FQNEAQ (reference sequence). The CDR3 spans 15 residues. The V gene end was trimmed by 6 bases and the J gene end by 5 bases; junction bases not matched to a gene: 11. The CDR3 sequence is CASRTGLSIEDTQYF. The CDR3 DNA is TGTGCCAGCAGGACGGGACTATCCATTGAAGATACGCAGTATTTT.

This chain links TRBV14 with TRBJ1-3; D ambiguous. The CDR3 totals 14 residues. V gave up 4 bases and J gave up 3 bases, with 10 bases separating them. The germline V gene encodes CDR1 SGHDN and CDR2 FVKESK. DNA for the CDR3: TGTGCCAGCAGCCCCGGGGTGCGTGGAAACACCATATATTTT. Protein: CASSPGVRGNTIYF.

This clonotype was detected a few times. The genes are TRBV27 and TRBJ1-1; D gene unclear. The CDR3 totals 17 residues. In germline, CDR1 is MNHEY, CDR2 SMNVEV (reference sequence). The V end lost 6 bases, the J end lost 5 bases, and 25 bases lay between the germline ends. The CDR3 spells CASRSIMDPAGWTEAFF. The CDR3 nucleotides read TGTGCCAGCAGAAGCATAATGGACCCCGCAGGATGGACTGAAGCTTTCTTT.

This clonotype showed up just a few times. The junction departs from the called germline gene at one end, perhaps through a read error. The rearrangement links TRBV7-2 to TRBJ1-3; D gene uncertain. The length of the CDR3 is 15 residues. Germline CDR1 is SGHTA and CDR2 is FQGNSA. The CDR3 DNA reads as TGTGCCAGCAGCTTAGATTTAATCTCTGGAACCACCATATATTTT. Its translation is CASSLDLISGTTIYF.

This clonotype was observed a handful of times. The J gene is TRBJ2-5, the V gene TRBV12-3 or TRBV12-4; the match to TRBD2 covers 9 bases. With V trimmed by 2 bases and J by 5 bases, 6 bases remained unmatched. This CDR3 contains 15 residues. CDR3 sequence: CASSLLRGGSETQYF. CDR3 DNA: TGTGCCAGCAGTTTATTGCGGGGGGGCTCGGAGACCCAGTACTTC.

This clonotype has at least ten counts. The V gene is TRBV27, the J gene TRBJ2-2; 8 nucleotides align to TRBD1. Germline values: CDR1 MNHEY, CDR2 SMNVEV (reference sequence). V lost 3 bases, J lost 0 bases, and 3 bases stayed unmatched. The CDR3 spans 16 residues. The DNA of the CDR3 is TGTGCCAGCAGTTTCGGACAGGGAACGAACACCGGGGAGCTGTTTTTT. It yields the protein CASSFGQGTNTGELFF.

This clonotype was observed a handful of times. The CDR3: CSVEAGGTGDEKLFF. For the CDR3, the DNA is TGCAGCGTTGAAGCCGGGGGGACAGGGGATGAAAAACTGTTTTTT. The rearrangement links TRBV29-1 to TRBJ1-4; TRBD1 aligns across 10 bases. The length of the CDR3 is 15 residues. J gave up 6 bases and V 1 base, and 5 bases lay outside the gene matches. Germline V gene data show CDR1 as SQVTM and CDR2 as ANQGSEA.

The chain joins TRBV18 to TRBJ2-7; possible D gene TRBD1, 6 bases. CDR3 length: 18 residues. Trimming took 0 bases from V and 6 from J, leaving 24 bases between them. Germline CDR1 KGHSH, CDR2 LQKENI. CDR3 sequence reads: CASSPPTGYRAQGGEQYF. The DNA for the CDR3 is TGTGCCAGCTCACCACCGACAGGTTATAGGGCACAGGGTGGCGAGCAGTACTTC.